The 10 T cell receptor beta chains reported below all come from one sample, sequenced in a study of cytomegalovirus exposure and HLA in healthy donors. The PCR was carried out with 60 Vbeta primers and 13 Jbeta primers. Profiling relied on immunoSEQ multiplex PCR, and the TCRdb table lists in-frame clones only, not all of them. The table has 150,000 to 160,000 clones, approximately 69% seen once. Sequences were obtained from PBMCs. The receptor source for this set is a man aged 25-45 years in good health and CMV-seronegative.

This chain joins TRBV11-2 and TRBJ2-1; D uncertain. CDR1 is SGHAT and CDR2 is FQNNGV in the germline V gene. The CDR3 is 14 residues long. The CDR3 loop reads CASAGPPLYNEQFF. DNA of the CDR3: TGTGCTTCAGCAGGTCCCCCACTCTACAATGAGCAGTTCTTC.

As to this clone: Mismatch with germline at one junction end may stem from a read error. The chain combines TRBV4-2 with TRBJ1-2; TRBD1 matches at 8 bases. The CDR3 length is 16 residues. From germline, CDR1 is LGHNA and CDR2 YNFKEQ. The CDR3 region is CASSRELGTGRAGYPF. CDR3 bases: TGTGCCAGCAGCCGCGAACTCGGGACAGGAAGAGCTGGCTACCCCTTC.

The chain recombines TRBV19 with TRBJ1-5; D is possibly TRBD1 (6 bases). Germline V gene lookup returns CDR1 LNHDA and CDR2 SQIVND (reference sequence). The CDR3 sequence is 16 residues long. The V end was cut by 3 bases, the J end by 2 bases, with 14 bases between. CDR3 sequence: CASSIWSRGGNQPQHF. For the CDR3, the DNA is TGTGCCAGTAGTATTTGGTCCAGGGGAGGCAATCAGCCCCAGCATTTT.

The CDR3 sequence is CASSQPGGRNIQYF. The CDR3 region has the DNA TGTGCCAGCAGCCAACCGGGGGGAAGGAACATTCAGTACTTC. The V call is TRBV14, the J call TRBJ2-4, with TRBD2 matching 7 bases. With V trimmed by 2 bases and J by 7 bases, 5 bases remained unmatched. Looked up from germline, CDR1 is SGHDN and CDR2 is FVKESK. The CDR3 runs 14 residues. The whole variable domain, filled in from reference TRBV14 and TRBJ2-4, reads EAGVTQFPSHSVIEKGQTVTLRCDPISGHDNLYWYRRVMGKEIKFLLHFVKESKQDESGMPNNRFLAERTGGTYSTLKVQPAELEDSGVYFCASSQPGGRNIQYFGAGTRLSVL.

The chain carries TRBV7-9 and TRBJ2-7, with D uncertain. Germline lookup yields CDR1 SEHNR and CDR2 FQNEAQ (reference sequence). This CDR3 has 12 amino acids. With 5 bases removed from V and 0 bases from J, the gap between germline ends came to 5 bases. In DNA form, the CDR3 reads TGTGCCAGCAGCCACAGCTCCTACGAGCAGTACTTC. It encodes CASSHSSYEQYF.

This chain links TRBV15 with TRBJ2-1, with unresolved D. From germline, CDR1 is LNHNV and CDR2 YYDKDF (reference sequence). The CDR3 runs to 16 residues. Trimming took off 4 bases at V and 2 bases at J, with 15 bases between the two ends. This chain's CDR3 is CATSTAPGGTYNEQFF. Written as DNA, the CDR3 is TGTGCCACCAGCACAGCTCCAGGTGGCACCTACAATGAGCAGTTCTTC.

The J gene is TRBJ2-7, the V gene TRBV5-1; 7 bases line up with TRBD2. Germline loops: CDR1 SGHRS, CDR2 YFSETQ. The CDR3 has 14 residues. Trimming removed 0 bases from V and 3 bases from J; junction bases left unmatched: 3. CDR3 loop: CASSLERTSYEQYF. For the CDR3, the DNA is TGCGCCAGCAGCTTGGAACGGACTAGCTACGAGCAGTACTTC.

The gene calls are TRBV7-9 and TRBJ2-7; TRBD2 aligns across 8 bases. With V trimmed by 5 bases and J by 0 bases, 6 bases remained unmatched. The CDR3 spans 15 residues. Germline assignment: CDR1 SEHNR and CDR2 FQNEAQ (reference sequence). The CDR3 bases are TGTGCCAGCAGCGGCGGGGGGCAGACCTCCTACGAGCAGTACTTC. It is translated as CASSGGGQTSYEQYF.

Points on this clone: Compared with germline, one end of the junction differs, possibly owing to a read error. This sequence joins TRBV20-1 and TRBJ1-1, with no clear D. Germline values: CDR1 DFQATT, CDR2 SNEGSKA (reference sequence). The CDR3 runs 10 residues. The CDR3 sequence: CSVQNPEAFF. The DNA of the CDR3 is TGCAGTGTCCAGAACCCTGAAGCTTTCTTT.

This sequence joins TRBV5-1 and TRBJ2-1; D not certain. The V gene lost 2 bases and the J gene lost 6 bases, with 9 bases spanning the gap. CDR3 length: 13 residues. CDR1 and CDR2 from the germline V gene are SGHRS and YFSETQ. CDR3 bases: TGCGCCAGCAGCTTCTCCACACCCAATGAGCAGTTCTTC. Its translation is CASSFSTPNEQFF.